The 27 T cell receptor beta chains listed next were all sequenced from one sample in a study of blood T cell repertoires in COVID-19. Sequencing was performed with immunoSEQ multiplex PCR; in TCRdb, only in-frame clones are kept and a portion is missing. The table records about 90,000 clones, about two thirds of them present only once. Sequences were obtained from peripheral blood. The receptors stem from a woman aged 80 or over with acute or convalescent COVID-19.

This chain uses TRBV5-5 with TRBJ2-3; TRBD2 might be the D (5 bases). Trimming cost V 3 bases and J 3 bases, with 14 bases left between them. This CDR3 has 15 residues. Germline CDR1 SGHKS, CDR2 YYEKEE (reference sequence). In DNA, the CDR3 is TGTGCCAGCAGCTCGGGAAGTATGGATACAGATACGCAGTATTTT. Translated, it gives CASSSGSMDTDTQYF.

The rearrangement uses TRBV4-3 and TRBJ1-1, with unresolved D. V was cut by 6 bases and J by 2 bases, with 13 bases left in between. The CDR3 has 14 residues. Germline V lookup: CDR1 LGHNA, CDR2 YSLEER. Here the CDR3 DNA reads TGCGCCAGCAGTCAAACGATAGAAAACACTGAAGCTTTCTTT. Residues: CASSQTIENTEAFF.

There are a few counts of this clone. V gene TRBV15 combines with J gene TRBJ1-3; no firm D call. V was trimmed by 4 bases and J by 4 bases, leaving 11 bases between them. The CDR3 contains 14 residues. The germline V gene has CDR1 LNHNV and CDR2 YYDKDF (reference sequence). The CDR3 is CATSIPGSGNTIYF. DNA of the CDR3: TGTGCCACCAGCATCCCCGGGTCCGGAAACACCATATATTTT.

V usage is TRBV24-1 and J usage is TRBJ1-1; a possible D gene is TRBD1 (6 bases). The germline V gene has CDR1 KGHDR and CDR2 SFDVKD. V was clipped by 3 bases and J by 3 bases, with 13 bases between them. This CDR3 has 15 amino acids. CDR3 loop: CATSDAGVGDTEAFF. The CDR3 region has the DNA TGTGCCACCAGTGATGCAGGGGTTGGGGACACTGAAGCTTTCTTT.

The rearrangement links TRBV7-2 to TRBJ2-3; 8 bases align to TRBD2. The V and J ends lost 2 bases and 4 bases, in that order; junction bases with no gene match: 5. The germline gives CDR1 SGHTA, CDR2 FQGNSA. The CDR3 runs to 15 residues. The CDR3 region is CASSLSGLASDTQYF. In DNA form, the CDR3 reads TGTGCCAGCAGCTTATCTGGACTAGCATCAGATACGCAGTATTTT.

This chain uses TRBV6-1 with TRBJ2-7; possible D gene TRBD1, 5 bases. Trimming pared 0 bases from V and 2 bases from J, leaving 8 bases between. In germline, CDR1 is MNHNS, CDR2 SASEGT. The CDR3 length is 14 residues. CDR3 bases: TGTGCCAGCAGTGAAGCCAGGGCGACCTACGAGCAGTACTTC. This encodes CASSEARATYEQYF.

This clone was seen just once. The chain links TRBV11-2 to TRBJ2-7; 7 bases are a match to TRBD2. Trimming took 0 bases from V and 9 from J; bases not matched to a gene: 8. Germline values: CDR1 SGHAT, CDR2 FQNNGV. The CDR3 has 14 amino acids. The CDR3 region is CASSLDSTSFVQYF. The DNA of the CDR3 is TGTGCCAGCAGCTTAGATTCGACTAGCTTCGTGCAGTACTTC.

V gene TRBV9 combines with J gene TRBJ1-2; a weak D match, TRBD1 (6 bases). Germline lookup yields CDR1 SGDLS and CDR2 YYNGEE. The CDR3 contains 12 residues. Trimming stripped 4 bases from V and 8 bases from J, with 12 bases between. The CDR3 DNA follows: TGTGCCAGCAGCCCCGAAAGGGGGGGCTACACCTTC. This gives the protein CASSPERGGYTF.

This clone was found once. V is TRBV11-2 and J is TRBJ2-7; 7 positions agree with TRBD2. The junction had 11 bases not matched to a gene; V was cut back by 3 bases and J by 3 bases. Germline values: CDR1 SGHAT, CDR2 FQNNGV. The CDR3 runs 16 residues. DNA for the CDR3: TGTGCCAGCAGCTTGGCCCGGGGAGGGGCCTACTACGAGCAGTACTTC. This gives the protein CASSLARGGAYYEQYF.

This clone occurred once. The chain employs TRBV7-2 and TRBJ1-4; 9 bases line up with TRBD1. Germline CDR1 is SGHTA and CDR2 is FQGNSA. The length of the CDR3 is 14 residues. Unmatched junction bases numbered 14, after V lost 5 bases and J lost 16 bases. CDR3 region: CASSPLPGQGGEFF. DNA of the CDR3: TGTGCCAGCAGCCCACTGCCGGGACAGGGAGGGGAGTTTTTT.

This sequence joins TRBV5-1 and TRBJ2-7; 7 bases agree with TRBD2. The CDR3 totals 15 residues. Germline V CDR1 and CDR2: SGHRS, YFSETQ. Unmatched junction bases numbered 9, after V lost 1 base and J lost 5 bases. CDR3 nucleotides: TGCGCCAGCAGCTTGAGTGTTTGGGGGACTAACGAGCAGTACTTC. Its protein is CASSLSVWGTNEQYF.

This clone has ten or more counts. The chain carries TRBV3-1 (or the pseudogene TRBV3-2) and TRBJ1-1, with D unclear. The V gene's germline CDR1 is LGHDT and CDR2 YNNKEL (reference sequence). The CDR3 extends over 12 amino acids. V lost 2 bases and J 4 bases, leaving 5 bases between the germline ends. The CDR3 protein is CASSQYSTEAFF. The CDR3 bases are TGTGCCAGCAGCCAATATAGCACTGAAGCTTTCTTT.

V is TRBV7-8 and J is TRBJ1-2, with a possible D match to TRBD1 (6 bases). CDR3 length: 15 residues. Germline CDR1 is SGHVS and CDR2 is FQNEAQ. Trimming pared 6 bases from V and 4 bases from J, leaving 18 bases between. The CDR3 spells CASSVNRGHGYGYTF. The CDR3 DNA reads TGTGCCAGCAGTGTAAATCGGGGACACGGCTATGGCTACACCTTC.

This clone has only a few counts. The J gene is TRBJ1-2, the V gene TRBV6-2 or TRBV6-3; 10 nucleotides line up with TRBD1. In germline, CDR1 is MNHEY, CDR2 SVGEGT. Unmatched junction bases numbered 9, after V lost 5 bases and J lost 3 bases. This CDR3 is 16 amino acids long. The CDR3 DNA is TGTGCCAGCAGTGACCCCGGACAGGGGGGCCACTATGGCTACACCTTC. Translated, it gives CASSDPGQGGHYGYTF.

This clone was counted once. V is TRBV3-1 (or the pseudogene TRBV3-2) and J is TRBJ1-2, with D possibly matching TRBD1 (5 bases). The germline V and J ends were trimmed by 4 bases and 5 bases, with 20 bases remaining between them. Germline-derived CDR1 and CDR2 are LGHDT and YNNKEL (reference sequence). This CDR3 spans 16 amino acids. CDR3 protein: CASSPYTSSGGYGYTF. The CDR3 DNA sequence: TGTGCCAGCAGCCCGTACACAAGTTCGGGGGGATATGGCTACACCTTC.

The count of this clone is one. The gene calls are TRBV7-2 and TRBJ2-3, with D possibly being TRBD1 (5 bases). The germline V gene encodes CDR1 SGHTA and CDR2 FQGNSA. V shed 7 bases and J shed 0 bases, with 14 bases lying between them. The CDR3 contains 15 residues. In DNA, the CDR3 is TGTGCCAGCACCTACCAGGACATGAGCACAGATACGCAGTATTTT. Its translation: CASTYQDMSTDTQYF.

This clone was counted only a few times. V is TRBV4-2 and J is TRBJ1-2, with D possibly matching TRBD1 (6 bases). There are 16 residues in the CDR3. Germline CDR1 is LGHNA and CDR2 is YNFKEQ. Trimming removed 6 bases at V and 0 bases at J, with 17 bases between. DNA of the CDR3: TGTGCCAGCAGGGGGGCAAGTGGGGAGTCTAACTATGGCTACACCTTC. Its translation is CASRGASGESNYGYTF.

The chain is built from TRBV4-1 and TRBJ1-2; D not certain. V was trimmed by 0 bases and J by 2 bases, leaving 10 bases between them. CDR1 and CDR2 from the germline V gene are MGHRA and YSYEKL. The CDR3 consists of 15 residues. For the CDR3, the DNA is TGCGCCAGCAGCCAAGATGAGAACAGAAACTATGGCTACACCTTC. Translated: CASSQDENRNYGYTF.

The J gene is TRBJ1-2, the V gene TRBV20-1; D perhaps matches TRBD1 (6 bases). Germline lookup yields CDR1 DFQATT and CDR2 SNEGSKA (reference sequence). The CDR3 has 11 residues. V lost 2 bases to trimming and J lost 8 bases, with 9 bases between them. CDR3 in DNA: TGCAGTGCTAGAATACAGGGAGGCTACACCTTC. It codes for CSARIQGGYTF.

Remarks on this clone: The conserved final phenylalanine or tryptophan is absent from the CDR3, which likely points to a read error. The chain uses TRBV7-8 and TRBJ1-2, with unresolved D. Germline-derived CDR1 and CDR2 are SGHVS and FQNEAQ. V lost 3 bases and J lost 3, with 11 bases in between. The CDR3 is made up of 14 amino acids. The CDR3 spells CASSFTGGDYGYTL. As DNA, the CDR3 is TGTGCCAGCAGCTTCACGGGAGGCGACTATGGCTACACCCTC.

The sample holds a few counts of this clone. This chain joins TRBV7-2 and TRBJ1-2; a possible D gene is TRBD1 (5 bases). Deletions cut 3 bases from V and 0 bases from J, with 11 bases between. The CDR3 is made up of 15 amino acids. Germline V gene data show CDR1 as SGHTA and CDR2 as FQGNSA. The CDR3 DNA reads TGTGCCAGCAGCTTTACGACAGTAGCTAACTATGGCTACACCTTC. This encodes CASSFTTVANYGYTF.

This clone has more than one count but fewer than ten. The genes are TRBV27 and TRBJ1-6; no firm D call. The germline V gene encodes CDR1 MNHEY and CDR2 SMNVEV (reference sequence). V was pared by 2 bases and J by 7 bases, with 12 bases between. The CDR3 has 15 amino acids. The CDR3 loop reads CASSLGRLVNSPLHF. The DNA of the CDR3 is TGTGCCAGCAGTTTAGGCCGGCTAGTCAATTCACCCCTCCACTTT.

V and J are TRBV2 and TRBJ2-1, with 16 nucleotides matching TRBD2. The CDR3 runs 15 residues. Trimming cost V 2 bases and J 13 bases; bases outside gene matches: 5. CDR1 SNHLY and CDR2 FYNNEI come from the germline V gene. For the CDR3, the DNA is TGTGCCAGCAGTGAATGGGGACTAGCGGGGGGGCAACAGTTCTTC. Translated, it gives CASSEWGLAGGQQFF.

The chain uses TRBV29-1 and TRBJ2-1; 12 bases agree with TRBD2. This CDR3 is 14 amino acids long. Germline V CDR1 and CDR2: SQVTM, ANQGSEA. V was clipped by 4 bases and J by 6 bases; unmatched bases: 4. The CDR3 loop reads CSVGLAGGTNEQFF. Here the CDR3 DNA reads TGCAGCGTTGGCCTAGCGGGGGGGACCAATGAGCAGTTCTTC.

CDR3 loop: CASSLRPTGSGNTIYF. The CDR3 DNA reads as TGTGCCAGCAGCTTACGCCCAACAGGGTCGGGAAACACCATATATTTT. The genes are TRBV5-5 and TRBJ1-3; possibly TRBD1 for D (6 bases). The germline V gene has CDR1 SGHKS and CDR2 YYEKEE (reference sequence). The CDR3 contains 16 residues. Trimming left V 2 bases short and J 4 bases short, with 16 bases between. Variable domain in full (rest from reference TRBV5-5 and TRBJ1-3): DAGVTQSPTHLIKTRGQQVTLRCSPISGHKSVSWYQQVLGQGPQFIFQYYEKEERGRGNFPDRFSARQFPNYSSELNVNALLLGDSALYLCASSLRPTGSGNTIYFGEGSWLTVV.

This clone was counted only a few times. The rearrangement links TRBV13 to TRBJ2-7, with 7 positions matching TRBD1. Germline values: CDR1 PRHDT, CDR2 FYEKMQ (reference sequence). The CDR3 runs to 15 residues. The trim removed 5 bases at V and 7 bases at J, leaving 14 bases unmatched. The CDR3 coding sequence is TGTGCCAGCAGCCTAAGGGGGCAGGGATCGAAAGAGCAGTACTTC. Residues: CASSLRGQGSKEQYF.

The V call is TRBV10-1, the J call TRBJ2-3; 7 bases are a match to TRBD2. This CDR3 has 16 residues. The ends lost 8 bases at V and 0 bases at J; junction bases unmatched: 11. Germline CDR1 is WNHNN and CDR2 is SYGVQD (reference sequence). CDR3 region: CASGLIAGDSTDTQYF. Written as DNA, the CDR3 is TGCGCCAGCGGGTTGATTGCGGGGGATAGCACAGATACGCAGTATTTT.